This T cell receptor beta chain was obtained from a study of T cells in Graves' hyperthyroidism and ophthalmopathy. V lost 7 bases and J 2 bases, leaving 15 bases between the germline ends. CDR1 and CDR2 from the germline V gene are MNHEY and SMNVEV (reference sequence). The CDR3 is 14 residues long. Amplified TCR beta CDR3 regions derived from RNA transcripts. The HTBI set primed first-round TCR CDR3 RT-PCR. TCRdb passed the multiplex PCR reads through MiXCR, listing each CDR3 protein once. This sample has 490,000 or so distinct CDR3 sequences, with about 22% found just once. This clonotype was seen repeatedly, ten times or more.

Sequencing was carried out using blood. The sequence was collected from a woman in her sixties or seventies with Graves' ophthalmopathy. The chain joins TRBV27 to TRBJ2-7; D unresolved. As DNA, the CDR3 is TGTGCCAGCATGGGTGGGATAGTGCCCTACGAGCAGTACTTC. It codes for CASMGGIVPYEQYF.